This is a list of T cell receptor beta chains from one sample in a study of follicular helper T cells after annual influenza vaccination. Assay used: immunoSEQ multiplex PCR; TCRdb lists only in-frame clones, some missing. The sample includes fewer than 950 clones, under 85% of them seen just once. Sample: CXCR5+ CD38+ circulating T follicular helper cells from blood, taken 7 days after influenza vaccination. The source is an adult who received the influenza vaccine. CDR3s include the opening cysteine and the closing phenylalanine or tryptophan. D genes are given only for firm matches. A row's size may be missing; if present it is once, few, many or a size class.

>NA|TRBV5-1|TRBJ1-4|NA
TGCGCCAGCAGCCGAGACGGGGTTAATGAAAAACTGTTTTTT
CASSRDGVNEKLFF
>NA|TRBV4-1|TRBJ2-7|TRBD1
TGCGCCAGCAGCCACGCCGGGACAGGGGGACACGAGCAGTACTTC
CASSHAGTGGHEQYF
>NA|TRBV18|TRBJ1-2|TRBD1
TGTGCCAGCTCACGGACAGGGGGTAAAGACTATGGCTACACCTTC
CASSRTGGKDYGYTF
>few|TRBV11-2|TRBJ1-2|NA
TGTGCCAGCAGCTTACGGCAGAAGGCGGGTGGCTACACCTTC
CASSLRQKAGGYTF
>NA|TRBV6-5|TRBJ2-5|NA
TGTGCCAGCAGTCCGACCCTGAGGTTCCCAGAGACCCAGTACTTC
CASSPTLRFPETQYF
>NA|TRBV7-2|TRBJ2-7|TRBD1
TGTGCCAGCAGCTTAGGGTGGGGACAGGGTGGCTACGAGCAGTACTTC
CASSLGWGQGGYEQYF
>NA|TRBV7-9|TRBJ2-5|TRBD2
TGTGCCAGCAGCTTAGTCCCCGGGACTAGGAGACAAGAGACCCAGTACTTC
CASSLVPGTRRQETQYF
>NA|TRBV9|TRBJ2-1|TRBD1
TGTGCCAGCAGCGTGGCCGGGACAGGGACATTTGAGCAGTTCTTC
CASSVAGTGTFEQFF
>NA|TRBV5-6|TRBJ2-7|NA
TGTGCCAGCAGCAAAACAGGGACGATGTTTCGGGAGCAGTACTTC
CASSKTGTMFREQYF
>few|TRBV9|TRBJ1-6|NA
TGTGCCAGCAGCGTAGAAGGGGGAGGTTATTCACCCCTCCACTTT
CASSVEGGGYSPLHF
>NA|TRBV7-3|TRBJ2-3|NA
TGTGCCAGCAGCCCCACCGGACAGATAGGGGATACGCAGTATTTT
CASSPTGQIGDTQYF
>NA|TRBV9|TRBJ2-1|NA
TGTGCCAGCAGCGTCCCGCCCTTCAGCGAGCAGTTCTTC
CASSVPPFSEQFF
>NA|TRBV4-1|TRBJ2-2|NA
TGCGCCAGCCACCACAGGGACACCGGGGAGCTGTTTTTT
CASHHRDTGELFF
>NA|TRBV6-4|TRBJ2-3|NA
TGTGCCAGCAGTGACTACTGGGGGGATACGCAGTATTTT
CASSDYWGDTQYF
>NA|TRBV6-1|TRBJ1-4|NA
TGTGCCAGCAGTGAAGCCTGGGCATCCTTGGGAAAACTGTTTTTT
CASSEAWASLGKLFF
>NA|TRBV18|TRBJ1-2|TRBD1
TGTGCCAGCTCACCTCAGGGGGACCGGGGTGGCTACACCTTC
CASSPQGDRGGYTF
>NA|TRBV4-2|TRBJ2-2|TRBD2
TGTGCCAGCAGCCAATCCGCTTTAGCGGGGGGTGCCCCGGAGCTGTTTTTT
CASSQSALAGGAPELFF
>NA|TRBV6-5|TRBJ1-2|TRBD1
TGTGCCAGCAGTTACTCGAGGACAGGGTTGGGCTACACCTTC
CASSYSRTGLGYTF
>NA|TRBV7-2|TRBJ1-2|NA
TGTGCCAGCACCTTTGGAGGGTCGAATGGCTACACCTTC
CASTFGGSNGYTF
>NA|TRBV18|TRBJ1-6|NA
TGTGCCAGCTCACCACAACAGGAGGCACCCCTCCACTTT
CASSPQQEAPLHF
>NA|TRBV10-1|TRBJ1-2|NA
TGCGCCGGCCCCGGGTACTATGGCTACACCTTC
CAGPGYYGYTF
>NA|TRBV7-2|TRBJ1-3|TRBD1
TGTGCCAGCAGCTGGGACAGGGCAGATGGAAACACCATATATTTT
CASSWDRADGNTIYF
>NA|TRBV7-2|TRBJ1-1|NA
TGTGCCAGCAGCTTAGGCGGGGGGGGGATCACTGAAGCTTTCTTT
CASSLGGGGITEAFF
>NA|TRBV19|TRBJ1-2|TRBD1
TGTGCCAGTAGTATGGGACAGGGAGATGGCTACACCTTC
CASSMGQGDGYTF
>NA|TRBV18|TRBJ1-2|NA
TGTGCCAGCTCACCACCGGGCACACCAAACTATGGCTACACCTTC
CASSPPGTPNYGYTF